Below, 2 T cell receptor beta chains from the same sample are listed, as sequenced in a study of CD8+ T cells in alopecia areata. Sequencing used cDNA as its template, made by extracting RNA and reverse transcribing it. The data were produced by immunoSEQ multiplex PCR, yet TCRdb's version contains in-frame clones alone and is incomplete. The sample lists approximately 170,000 clones; 60% were seen once. The treatment is: oral pan-JAK inhibitor, 5-10 mg twice daily. Sequenced here: CD4+ T cells sorted from blood, sampled at week 4, from a patient treated with tofacitinib. These receptor sequences come from a human donor with alopecia areata.

This chain connects TRBV30 to TRBJ2-3; D gene ambiguous. Deletions cut 3 bases from V and 6 bases from J, with 13 bases between. This CDR3 is built from 13 residues. Germline V gives CDR1 GTSNPN, CDR2 SVGIG (reference sequence). The CDR3 loop is CAWSGSQRDTQYF. The CDR3 region has the DNA TGTGCCTGGAGCGGGTCGCAGAGGGATACGCAGTATTTT.

This clone occurred a few times. This rearrangement joins TRBV6-5 to TRBJ2-3, with D tentatively TRBD1 or TRBD2 (5 bases each). The CDR3 covers 14 residues. CDR1 is MNHEY, CDR2 SVGAGI, per germline. V was trimmed by 6 bases and J by 2 bases, leaving 12 bases between them. CDR3 sequence (DNA): TGTGCCAGCAGCGAGGGGTGGACCACAGATACGCAGTATTTT. Protein: CASSEGWTTDTQYF.